This T cell receptor beta chain was retrieved from a study of cytomegalovirus exposure and HLA in healthy donors. Study in general: Around 78 million unique TCR sequences came from HLA-typed donors in an early release. The study's findings and limits: Sequencing had likely introduced a cluster of highly shared sequence variants as an artifact. Accurate HLA-A and HLA-B prediction from TCR beta sequences was reported for most subjects. Presence/absence analyses assumed roughly uniform sequencing depth across donors.

Researchers ran the PCR with 60 Vbeta and 13 Jbeta primers. Measured with immunoSEQ multiplex PCR; TCRdb has only the in-frame clones, and not every one. The sample holds around 70,000 clones, 72% seen once. Comment on this clone: Its matching antigen is unknown.

The germline V gene encodes CDR1 LNHDA and CDR2 SQIVND (reference sequence). The ends were cut back, 3 bases at V and 5 bases at J, with 13 bases in the middle. The CDR3 is 15 amino acids. The receptor was isolated from a woman in her thirties or forties in good health and CMV-seropositive. Sequencing used PBMCs. The chain carries TRBV19 and TRBJ2-2, with a possible D match to TRBD2 (6 bases). CDR3 amino acids: CASSMARAGTGELFF. The CDR3 bases are TGTGCCAGTAGTATGGCAAGGGCGGGGACCGGGGAGCTGTTTTTT.